Listed below are T cell receptor beta chains from one sample, sequenced in a study of blood T cell repertoires in COVID-19. Only in-frame clones appear in the TCRdb table, and some are missing; sequencing was by immunoSEQ multiplex PCR. The sample yields 210,000 or so clones, over 80% seen once. The specimen was PBMCs or T cells enriched from blood (not recorded which). The origin of the receptors is a woman aged 25 to 39 who had been exposed to COVID-19. Both conserved end residues are part of each CDR3. Fields, in order: clone size, J gene, V gene, D gene, CDR3 protein, CDR3 DNA. A D gene is named only where the DNA matches it firmly. Size is omitted from some rows. Given values are once, few, many or a class for expanded clones.

clone_size: NA; j_call: TRBJ2-5; v_call: TRBV5-1; d_call: NA; cdr3_aa: CASSIRTGETQYF; cdr3_nt: TGCGCCAGCAGCATAAGGACTGGGGAGACCCAGTACTTC
clone_size: NA; j_call: TRBJ2-1; v_call: TRBV4-2; d_call: TRBD2; cdr3_aa: CASRPNSGNTYNEQFF; cdr3_nt: TGTGCCAGCAGGCCCAATAGCGGGAATACTTACAATGAGCAGTTCTTC
clone_size: NA; j_call: TRBJ1-1; v_call: TRBV7-9; d_call: NA; cdr3_aa: CASSLVRENTEAFF; cdr3_nt: TGTGCCAGCAGCTTAGTCCGGGAGAACACTGAAGCTTTCTTT
clone_size: NA; j_call: TRBJ1-5; v_call: TRBV21-1; d_call: NA; cdr3_aa: CASSKALDGGVWYNQPQHF; cdr3_nt: TGTGCCAGCAGCAAAGCGCTTGATGGGGGCGTGTGGTACAATCAGCCCCAGCATTTT
clone_size: few; j_call: TRBJ1-2; v_call: TRBV19; d_call: TRBD1; cdr3_aa: CASIRTGGVYGYTF; cdr3_nt: TGTGCCAGCATACGGACAGGGGGCGTCTATGGCTACACCTTC
clone_size: NA; j_call: TRBJ2-2; v_call: TRBV28; d_call: TRBD2; cdr3_aa: CASSSRTSGRIGELFF; cdr3_nt: TGTGCCAGCAGTTCCCGGACTAGCGGGAGGATCGGGGAGCTGTTTTTT
clone_size: NA; j_call: TRBJ1-2; v_call: TRBV10-3; d_call: TRBD1; cdr3_aa: CAIRRTGGALNYGYTF; cdr3_nt: TGTGCCATCAGAAGGACAGGGGGCGCTTTGAACTATGGCTACACCTTC
clone_size: NA; j_call: TRBJ2-3; v_call: TRBV27; d_call: TRBD1; cdr3_aa: CASTGTGTADTQYF; cdr3_nt: TGTGCCAGCACCGGGACAGGGACCGCAGATACGCAGTATTTT
clone_size: NA; j_call: TRBJ2-7; v_call: TRBV29-1; d_call: TRBD1; cdr3_aa: CSVRGGQGFHEQYF; cdr3_nt: TGCAGCGTTAGGGGGGGACAGGGTTTCCACGAGCAGTACTTC
clone_size: NA; j_call: TRBJ2-5; v_call: TRBV7-9; d_call: NA; cdr3_aa: CASSRVSRGQETQYF; cdr3_nt: TGTGCCAGCAGCCGGGTCTCTAGGGGGCAAGAGACCCAGTACTTC
clone_size: NA; j_call: TRBJ2-7; v_call: TRBV29-1; d_call: TRBD1; cdr3_aa: CSVSAGGVEQYF; cdr3_nt: TGCAGCGTTTCCGCAGGGGGCGTCGAGCAGTACTTC
clone_size: NA; j_call: TRBJ2-1; v_call: TRBV4-1; d_call: TRBD2; cdr3_aa: CASSQERTSGINEQFF; cdr3_nt: TGCGCCAGCAGCCAAGAACGAACTAGCGGGATCAATGAGCAGTTCTTC
clone_size: NA; j_call: TRBJ1-1; v_call: TRBV6-2/TRBV6-3; d_call: NA; cdr3_aa: CASSYSNRVGTEAFF; cdr3_nt: TGTGCCAGCAGTTACTCTAACAGGGTTGGTACTGAAGCTTTCTTT
clone_size: NA; j_call: TRBJ1-4; v_call: TRBV30; d_call: NA; cdr3_aa: CAWSFGGKLFF; cdr3_nt: TGTGCCTGGAGTTTCGGGGGAAAACTGTTTTTT
clone_size: NA; j_call: TRBJ2-1; v_call: TRBV5-1; d_call: TRBD1; cdr3_aa: CASRQQGLSYNEQFF; cdr3_nt: TGCGCCAGCAGGCAACAGGGGCTCTCCTACAATGAGCAGTTCTTC
clone_size: NA; j_call: TRBJ2-7; v_call: TRBV7-9; d_call: TRBD1; cdr3_aa: CASSPEGQGDEQYF; cdr3_nt: TGTGCCAGCAGCCCCGAGGGACAGGGAGACGAACAGTACTTC
clone_size: NA; j_call: TRBJ1-1; v_call: TRBV30; d_call: NA; cdr3_aa: CAWSRNTEAFF; cdr3_nt: TGTGCCTGGAGTCGGAACACTGAAGCTTTCTTT
clone_size: NA; j_call: TRBJ1-1; v_call: TRBV29-1; d_call: NA; cdr3_aa: CSVDRVGTGGTEAFF; cdr3_nt: TGCAGCGTTGACCGAGTGGGGACGGGGGGCACTGAAGCTTTCTTT
clone_size: NA; j_call: TRBJ2-4; v_call: TRBV4-1; d_call: NA; cdr3_aa: CASSQDPGRLAKNIQYF; cdr3_nt: TGCGCCAGCAGCCAAGATCCAGGGCGGCTAGCCAAAAACATTCAGTACTTC
clone_size: NA; j_call: TRBJ2-1; v_call: TRBV30; d_call: TRBD1; cdr3_aa: CAWTPGQQYNEQFF; cdr3_nt: TGTGCCTGGACCCCGGGACAGCAGTACAATGAGCAGTTCTTC
clone_size: NA; j_call: TRBJ2-1; v_call: TRBV27; d_call: TRBD2; cdr3_aa: CASSLGLAGDHSYNEQFF; cdr3_nt: TGTGCCAGCAGTTTAGGACTAGCGGGAGATCACTCCTACAATGAGCAGTTCTTC
clone_size: NA; j_call: TRBJ1-3; v_call: TRBV7-8; d_call: NA; cdr3_aa: CASSLTGISGNTIYF; cdr3_nt: TGTGCCAGCAGCTTAACAGGGATCTCTGGAAACACCATATATTTT
clone_size: NA; j_call: TRBJ1-2; v_call: TRBV2; d_call: NA; cdr3_aa: CASSEQGRGYTF; cdr3_nt: TGTGCCAGCAGTGAGCAGGGTCGGGGCTACACCTTC
clone_size: NA; j_call: TRBJ1-1; v_call: TRBV28; d_call: NA; cdr3_aa: CASSHPSGARKQGNTEAFF; cdr3_nt: TGTGCCAGCAGTCACCCCTCCGGGGCCAGGAAACAGGGGAACACTGAAGCTTTCTTT
clone_size: NA; j_call: TRBJ1-3; v_call: TRBV5-1; d_call: NA; cdr3_aa: CASSLAGGYSGNTIYF; cdr3_nt: TGCGCCAGCAGCTTGGCTGGGGGCTACTCTGGAAACACCATATATTTT
clone_size: NA; j_call: TRBJ1-6; v_call: TRBV28; d_call: NA; cdr3_aa: CASSLDTISPLHF; cdr3_nt: TGTGCCAGCAGTCTCGACACCATTTCACCCCTCCACTTT
clone_size: few; j_call: TRBJ2-1; v_call: TRBV29-1; d_call: TRBD2; cdr3_aa: CSVGTSGFSSYNEQFF; cdr3_nt: TGCAGCGTTGGGACTAGCGGGTTCAGCTCCTACAATGAGCAGTTCTTC
clone_size: few; j_call: TRBJ1-2; v_call: TRBV10-1; d_call: NA; cdr3_aa: CASRIRTVSYTF; cdr3_nt: TGCGCCAGCAGGATTCGTACAGTTTCCTACACCTTC
clone_size: NA; j_call: TRBJ2-7; v_call: TRBV27; d_call: TRBD1; cdr3_aa: CASTMLGTGINEQYF; cdr3_nt: TGTGCCAGCACCATGCTGGGGACAGGGATCAACGAGCAGTACTTC
clone_size: few; j_call: TRBJ2-5; v_call: TRBV5-4; d_call: TRBD2; cdr3_aa: CASSQRGLAVGETQYF; cdr3_nt: TGTGCCAGCAGCCAGAGGGGACTAGCGGTGGGGGAGACCCAGTACTTC